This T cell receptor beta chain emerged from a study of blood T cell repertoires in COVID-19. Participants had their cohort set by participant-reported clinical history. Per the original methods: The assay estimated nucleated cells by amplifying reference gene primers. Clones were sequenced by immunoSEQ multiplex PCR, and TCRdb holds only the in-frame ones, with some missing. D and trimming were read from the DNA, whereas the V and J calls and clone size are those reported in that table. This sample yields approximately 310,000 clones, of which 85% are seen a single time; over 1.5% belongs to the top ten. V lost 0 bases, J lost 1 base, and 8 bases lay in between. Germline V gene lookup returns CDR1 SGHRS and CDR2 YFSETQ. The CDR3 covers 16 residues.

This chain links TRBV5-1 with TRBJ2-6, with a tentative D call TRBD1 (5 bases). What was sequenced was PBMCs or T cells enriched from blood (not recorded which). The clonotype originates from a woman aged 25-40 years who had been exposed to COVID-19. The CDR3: CASSLAGNSGANVLTF. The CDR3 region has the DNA TGCGCCAGCAGCTTGGCAGGGAATTCTGGGGCCAACGTCCTGACTTTC.